This section outlines one TCR beta chain sequence together with its context. These data come from a study of cytomegalovirus exposure and HLA in healthy donors. The PCR contained 60 Vbeta and 13 Jbeta primers. Repertoires were generated with immunoSEQ multiplex PCR, while TCRdb's copy carries only in-frame clones and drops some. The sample yields approximately 150,000 clones, 60% to 85% seen once. The J segment lost 7 bases and the V segment lost 4 bases, leaving 10 bases of the junction unmatched. CDR3 length: 15 amino acids. Germline CDR1 SQVTM, CDR2 ANQGSEA. Sequencing was performed on PBMCs. The clonotype originates from a man aged 25-40 years in good health and CMV-seropositive. The chain is built from TRBV29-1 and TRBJ2-2; 9 nucleotides align to TRBD2. Here the CDR3 DNA reads TGCAGCGTTGGCGGGGGGGGTCAAGAACACGGGGAGCTGTTTTTT. Protein: CSVGGGGQEHGELFF.